This record covers a single TCR beta chain. Its antigen is as yet unknown. The sample originates from a study of T cell responses to AZD1222 COVID-19 vaccine. Study results and limitations: Of spike-specific TCRs, nearly half reportedly target regions left unmutated in variants. Sampling that yielded the repertoires occurred only after the peak T cell response.

This table comes from immunoSEQ multiplex PCR, and its TCRdb copy is limited to in-frame clones, with some not included. The table records approximately 140,000 clones, more than 75% of them present only once. CDR3 length: 13 amino acids. Trimming left V 8 bases short and J 7 bases short, with 12 bases between. Germline lookup yields CDR1 SNHLY and CDR2 FYNNEI. This specimen consisted of peripheral blood, obtained on day 0 of MenACWY control vaccination. The gene calls are TRBV2 and TRBJ1-6; D not certain. This receptor was identified in an adult in good health. CDR3 in amino acids: CASQLGTNSPLHF. The CDR3 DNA reads as TGTGCCAGCCAGCTGGGCACCAATTCACCCCTCCACTTT.